Listed below are T cell receptor beta chains from one sample, sequenced in a study of blood T cell repertoires in COVID-19. Measured with immunoSEQ multiplex PCR; TCRdb has only the in-frame clones, and not every one. The table has approximately 440,000 clones, about 87% seen once. Sequencing was performed on peripheral blood. Source of these receptors: a woman between 50 and 59 years old with COVID-19, enrolled during active disease. The CDR3 runs from the conserved cysteine through the conserved F or W. Fields, in order: J gene, V gene, clone size, CDR3 protein. Some rows mark clone size as missing; the rest say once, few, many or name a class of expanded clone.

j_call: TRBJ2-5
v_call: TRBV18
clone_size: .
cdr3_aa: CASSPPDGGGETQYF

j_call: TRBJ2-3
v_call: TRBV7-6
clone_size: .
cdr3_aa: CASSPDRGLGPDTQYF

j_call: TRBJ2-1
v_call: TRBV6-2/TRBV6-3
clone_size: .
cdr3_aa: CASSYRLAGAANNEQFF

j_call: TRBJ2-5
v_call: TRBV24-1
clone_size: .
cdr3_aa: CATSDFVTGSGETQYF

j_call: TRBJ2-1
v_call: TRBV5-6
clone_size: .
cdr3_aa: CASSLGPGEQFF

j_call: TRBJ1-2
v_call: TRBV19
clone_size: .
cdr3_aa: CASSIVTGEANYGYTF

j_call: TRBJ2-3
v_call: TRBV5-1
clone_size: .
cdr3_aa: CASSLGRDMRRTDTQYF

j_call: TRBJ2-2
v_call: TRBV5-1
clone_size: few
cdr3_aa: CASSSGRGRTGELFF

j_call: TRBJ1-1
v_call: TRBV19
clone_size: once
cdr3_aa: CASSTGVTEAFF

j_call: TRBJ1-1
v_call: TRBV7-3
clone_size: .
cdr3_aa: CASSLFPVNTEAFF

j_call: TRBJ2-3
v_call: TRBV5-6
clone_size: .
cdr3_aa: CASSLLIGGASTDTQYF

j_call: TRBJ2-1
v_call: TRBV2
clone_size: .
cdr3_aa: CASSEGGSSGMDEQFF

j_call: TRBJ1-2
v_call: TRBV21-1
clone_size: .
cdr3_aa: CASKIETGGNGYTF

j_call: TRBJ1-3
v_call: TRBV30
clone_size: .
cdr3_aa: CAWSDRETVAGNTIYF

j_call: TRBJ2-1
v_call: TRBV28
clone_size: .
cdr3_aa: CASTTGGGHSYNEQFF

j_call: TRBJ2-1
v_call: TRBV19
clone_size: .
cdr3_aa: CASGAGTVYNEQFF

j_call: TRBJ2-7
v_call: TRBV5-1
clone_size: .
cdr3_aa: CASSLAGGGGSYEQYF

j_call: TRBJ1-5
v_call: TRBV6-5
clone_size: once
cdr3_aa: CASSPDRNQPQHF

j_call: TRBJ1-1
v_call: TRBV6-1
clone_size: .
cdr3_aa: CASSDTGSHDGTEAFF

j_call: TRBJ2-5
v_call: TRBV30
clone_size: .
cdr3_aa: CAWSQGVGETQYF

j_call: TRBJ1-2
v_call: TRBV4-1
clone_size: .
cdr3_aa: CASSQGRQGLGYTF

j_call: TRBJ1-2
v_call: TRBV12-5
clone_size: once
cdr3_aa: CASAKGVWYGYTF

j_call: TRBJ2-7
v_call: TRBV15
clone_size: .
cdr3_aa: CATSREQGTSYEQYF

j_call: TRBJ1-2
v_call: TRBV15
clone_size: once
cdr3_aa: CATSRVGTAGLTGGYTF

j_call: TRBJ1-2
v_call: TRBV11-2
clone_size: .
cdr3_aa: CASSGSDRTGGYTF

j_call: TRBJ1-2
v_call: TRBV6-5
clone_size: once
cdr3_aa: CASKKGVNYGYTF

j_call: TRBJ1-2
v_call: TRBV19
clone_size: once
cdr3_aa: CASSPGPPSIGGYTF

j_call: TRBJ2-1
v_call: TRBV7-2
clone_size: .
cdr3_aa: CASSLGPGGEQFF

j_call: TRBJ2-3
v_call: TRBV15
clone_size: .
cdr3_aa: CATSGGLIGGLPISTDTQYF

j_call: TRBJ2-5
v_call: TRBV5-1
clone_size: .
cdr3_aa: CASSLVPGEETQYF

j_call: TRBJ1-2
v_call: TRBV7-8
clone_size: .
cdr3_aa: CASSFRIGDGYTF

j_call: TRBJ1-6
v_call: TRBV5-5
clone_size: .
cdr3_aa: CASSLAYSPPSSPLHF

j_call: TRBJ1-6
v_call: TRBV5-1
clone_size: few
cdr3_aa: CASSLGDRDSSPLHF

j_call: TRBJ2-5
v_call: TRBV9
clone_size: .
cdr3_aa: CASSASGHGETQYF

j_call: TRBJ1-6
v_call: TRBV5-1
clone_size: .
cdr3_aa: CASSFPGQYPLHF

j_call: TRBJ1-1
v_call: TRBV10-3
clone_size: .
cdr3_aa: CAISESQTGSMNTEAFF

j_call: TRBJ2-5
v_call: TRBV2
clone_size: .
cdr3_aa: CASSEEGSAPQYF